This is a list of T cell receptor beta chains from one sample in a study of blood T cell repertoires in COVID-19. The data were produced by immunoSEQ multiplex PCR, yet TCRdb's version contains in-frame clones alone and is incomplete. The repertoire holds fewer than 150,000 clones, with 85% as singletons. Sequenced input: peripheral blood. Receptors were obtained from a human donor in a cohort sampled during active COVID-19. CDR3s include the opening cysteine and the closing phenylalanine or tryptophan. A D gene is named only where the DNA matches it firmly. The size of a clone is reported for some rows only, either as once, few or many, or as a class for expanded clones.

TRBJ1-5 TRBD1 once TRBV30 CAWSRDSNNQPQHF TGTGCCTGGAGTCGGGACAGCAACAATCAGCCCCAGCATTTT
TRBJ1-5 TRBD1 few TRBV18 CASSPIGTGLSNQPQHF TGTGCCAGCTCACCAATTGGGACAGGGCTTAGCAATCAGCCCCAGCATTTT
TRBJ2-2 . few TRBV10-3 CAIGREAGELFF TGTGCCATCGGCAGGGAGGCCGGGGAGCTGTTTTTT
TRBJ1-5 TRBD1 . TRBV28 CASSRDRQGNQPQHF TGTGCCAGCAGCCGGGACAGGCAAGGGAATCAGCCCCAGCATTTT
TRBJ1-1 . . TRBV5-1 CASSRITQNTEAFF TGCGCCAGCAGCCGCATAACACAGAACACTGAAGCTTTCTTT
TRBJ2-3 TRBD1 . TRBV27 CASSLTPKQGAPNTQYF TGTGCCAGCAGTCTAACACCTAAACAGGGGGCTCCCAATACGCAGTATTTT
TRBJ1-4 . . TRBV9 CASSVYGTNEKLFF TGTGCCAGCAGCGTCTACGGGACTAATGAAAAACTGTTTTTT
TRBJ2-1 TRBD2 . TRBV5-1 CASQSGGAQGSNEQFF TGCGCCAGCCAGAGCGGGGGGGCTCAGGGGAGCAATGAGCAGTTCTTC
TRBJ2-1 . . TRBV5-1 CASSPRPRLETYNEQFF TGCGCCAGCAGTCCCCGACCGAGACTAGAGACCTACAATGAGCAGTTCTTC
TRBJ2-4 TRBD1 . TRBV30 CAWGTGQAQPLAKNIQYF TGTGCCTGGGGTACTGGACAGGCGCAGCCTCTAGCCAAAAACATTCAGTACTTC
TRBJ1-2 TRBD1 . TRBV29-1 CSVETGSNYGYTF TGCAGCGTTGAGACAGGGTCTAACTATGGCTACACCTTC
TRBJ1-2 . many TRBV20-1 CSAPGDGGYTF TGCAGTGCCCCAGGGGACGGAGGCTACACCTTC
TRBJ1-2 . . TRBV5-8 CASSSRRGGYTF TGTGCCAGCAGCTCCCGGCGCGGGGGCTACACCTTC
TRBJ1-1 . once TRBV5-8 CASSPRQTMNTEAFF TGTGCCAGCAGCCCCAGACAGACCATGAACACTGAAGCTTTCTTT
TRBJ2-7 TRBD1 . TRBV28 CASRGQGAGEQYF TGTGCCAGCAGAGGTCAGGGGGCTGGGGAGCAGTACTTC
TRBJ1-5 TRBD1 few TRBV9 CASSPDGQGSNQPQHF TGTGCCAGCAGCCCAGATGGACAGGGTTCCAATCAGCCCCAGCATTTT
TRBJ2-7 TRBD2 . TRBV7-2 CASTLPQRGSYEQYF TGTGCCAGCACCCTCCCCCAGCGGGGGAGCTACGAGCAGTACTTC
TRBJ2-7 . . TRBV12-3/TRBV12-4 CASSFGQTYEQYF TGTGCCAGCAGTTTTGGACAGACCTACGAGCAGTACTTC
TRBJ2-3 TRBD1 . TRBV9 CASSVRGGTGSTPCTDTQYF TGTGCCAGCAGCGTACGGGGAGGGACAGGGTCGACTCCTTGCACAGATACGCAGTATTTT
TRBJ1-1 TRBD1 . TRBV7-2 CASSQTGQTEAFF TGTGCCAGCAGCCAGACAGGGCAAACTGAAGCTTTCTTT
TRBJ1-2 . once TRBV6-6 CASIAGDYGYTF TGTGCCAGCATAGCAGGGGACTATGGCTACACCTTC
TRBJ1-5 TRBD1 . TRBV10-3 CAISERGRGNQPQHF TGTGCCATCAGTGAGAGGGGGCGCGGGAATCAGCCCCAGCATTTT
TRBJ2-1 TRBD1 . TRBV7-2 CASSFPTGGDDNEQFF TGTGCCAGCAGCTTCCCGACAGGGGGTGACGACAATGAGCAGTTCTTC
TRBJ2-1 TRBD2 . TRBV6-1 CASSEGGAYNEQFF TGTGCCAGCAGTGAGGGGGGGGCCTACAATGAGCAGTTCTTC
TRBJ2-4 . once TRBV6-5 CASGVTQTRDIQYF TGTGCCAGCGGAGTGACCCAAACCCGGGACATTCAGTACTTC
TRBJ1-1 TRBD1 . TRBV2 CASRLKTGLNTEAFF TGTGCCAGCAGACTAAAGACAGGGTTGAACACTGAAGCTTTCTTT
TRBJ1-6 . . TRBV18 CASSPFDRSPLHF TGTGCCAGCTCACCATTCGACAGATCACCCCTCCACTTT
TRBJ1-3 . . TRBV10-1 CASSHPGQHSGNTIYF TGCGCCAGCAGTCACCCGGGACAACATTCTGGAAACACCATATATTTT
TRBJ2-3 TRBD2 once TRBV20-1 CSASYLGLAGYNLQDTQYF TGCAGTGCTAGTTATTTGGGACTAGCGGGCTATAACTTACAAGATACGCAGTATTTT
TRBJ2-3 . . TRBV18 CASSVDTQYF TGTGCCAGCTCCGTTGATACGCAGTATTTT
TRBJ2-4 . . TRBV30 CAWSPAGSRAKNIQYF TGTGCCTGGAGTCCAGCGGGTTCGCGAGCCAAAAACATTCAGTACTTC
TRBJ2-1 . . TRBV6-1 CASSVRDFTAPNEQFF TGTGCCAGCAGTGTACGGGACTTCACGGCCCCCAATGAGCAGTTCTTC
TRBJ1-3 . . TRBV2 CASRPGQQGSGNTIYF TGTGCCAGCAGGCCAGGGCAACAGGGCTCTGGAAACACCATATATTTT
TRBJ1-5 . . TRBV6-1 CASSEGRQNQPQHF TGTGCCAGCAGTGAAGGGCGACAGAATCAGCCCCAGCATTTT
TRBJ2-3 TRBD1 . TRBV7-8 CASSLAIGQGSAQYF TGTGCCAGCAGCTTAGCTATTGGACAGGGAAGTGCGCAGTATTTT
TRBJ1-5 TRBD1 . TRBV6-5 CASITGTGYQPQHF TGTGCCAGCATCACTGGGACAGGATATCAGCCCCAGCATTTT
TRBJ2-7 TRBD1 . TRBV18 CASSSGTGDDEQYF TGTGCCAGCTCTTCCGGGACAGGGGATGACGAGCAGTACTTC
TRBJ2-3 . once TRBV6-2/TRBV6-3 CASSFSLTDTQYF TGTGCCAGCAGTTTTAGTCTTACAGATACGCAGTATTTT
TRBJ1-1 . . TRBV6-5 CASSYSASNTEAFF TGTGCCAGCAGTTACTCGGCTTCGAACACTGAAGCTTTCTTT
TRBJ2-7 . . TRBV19 CASSINLFYEQYF TGTGCCAGTAGTATTAATCTATTCTACGAGCAGTACTTC
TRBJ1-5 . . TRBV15 CATSRVGDNSNQPQHF TGTGCCACCAGCAGAGTCGGGGATAATAGCAATCAGCCCCAGCATTTT
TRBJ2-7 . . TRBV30 CAWRGTGAYEQYF TGTGCCTGGAGAGGGACTGGAGCCTACGAGCAGTACTTC
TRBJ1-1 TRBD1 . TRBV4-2 CASSQDRGRGTEAFF TGTGCCAGCAGCCAGGACAGGGGGCGAGGGACTGAAGCTTTCTTT
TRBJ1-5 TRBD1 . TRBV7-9 CASSSGQFNQPQHF TGTGCCAGCAGCTCGGGACAGTTTAATCAGCCCCAGCATTTT
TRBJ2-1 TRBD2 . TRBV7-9 CASSLIISGGANEQFF TGTGCCAGCAGCTTAATAATTAGCGGGGGGGCAAATGAGCAGTTCTTC
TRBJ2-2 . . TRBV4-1 CASSPRHVAGELFF TGCGCCAGCAGCCCGAGGCACGTTGCCGGGGAGCTGTTTTTT
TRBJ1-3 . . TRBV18 CASSPTGGNTIYF TGTGCCAGCTCACCGACAGGTGGAAACACCATATATTTT
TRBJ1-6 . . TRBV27 CASSLSLAWGPYNSPLHF TGTGCCAGCAGTTTATCCCTGGCTTGGGGGCCCTATAATTCACCCCTCCACTTT
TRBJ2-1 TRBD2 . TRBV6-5 CASSKLAKWDNEQFF TGTGCCAGCAGTAAACTAGCGAAGTGGGACAATGAGCAGTTCTTC
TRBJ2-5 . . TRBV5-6 CASSSGGTQETQYF TGTGCCAGCAGCTCGGGGGGCACCCAAGAGACCCAGTACTTC
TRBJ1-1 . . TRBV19 CASSRSPNTEAFF TGTGCCAGTAGTAGGAGCCCGAACACTGAAGCTTTCTTT
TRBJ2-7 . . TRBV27 CASSPLVYEQYF TGTGCCAGCAGTCCACTAGTCTACGAGCAGTACTTC
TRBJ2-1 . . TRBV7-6 CASSLSSDSYNEQFF TGTGCCAGCAGCCTAAGTAGCGACTCCTACAATGAGCAGTTCTTC
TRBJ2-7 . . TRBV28 CASSAAYYEQYF TGTGCCAGCAGCGCGGCCTATTACGAGCAGTACTTC
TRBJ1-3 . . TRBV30 CAWVGHIPGNTIYF TGTGCCTGGGTGGGACATATCCCTGGAAACACCATATATTTT
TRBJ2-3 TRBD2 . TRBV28 CASSLGGVGTDTQYF TGTGCCAGCAGTTTGGGGGGGGTTGGCACAGATACGCAGTATTTT
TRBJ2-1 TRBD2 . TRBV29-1 CSVAELAGSYNEQFF TGCAGCGTTGCGGAACTAGCGGGGTCCTACAATGAGCAGTTCTTC